Below, 19 T cell receptor beta chains from the same sample are listed, as sequenced in a study of blood T cell repertoires in COVID-19. The assay was immunoSEQ multiplex PCR, and TCRdb's table has in-frame clones only and misses some. Found here are about 220,000 clones, 83% of them singletons; the top ten hold about 5.3%. Sequences were obtained from PBMCs or T cells enriched from blood (not recorded which). The source of these receptors is a woman between 50 and 59 years old who had been exposed to COVID-19.

The chain links TRBV28 to TRBJ1-4; 8 bases fit TRBD1. CDR1 MDHEN and CDR2 SYDVKM come from the germline V gene. Unmatched junction bases numbered 5, after V lost 2 bases and J lost 6 bases. This CDR3 contains 15 residues. In DNA form, the CDR3 reads TGTGCCAGCAGTTTACGACAGGGGCCTTATGAAAAACTGTTTTTT. It codes for CASSLRQGPYEKLFF. Drawing the rest from reference TRBV28 and TRBJ1-4, the complete variable domain is DVKVTQSSRYLVKRTGEKVFLECVQDMDHENMFWYRQDPGLGLRLIYFSYDVKMKEKGDIPEGYSVSREKKERFSLILESASTNQTSMYLCASSLRQGPYEKLFFGSGTQLSVL.

The CDR3 DNA reads TGTGCCAGCAGTGGAGGGGTAGCGGGGGTGGCCGAGCAGTACTTC. Its protein is CASSGGVAGVAEQYF. The chain has TRBV2 and TRBJ2-7; 9 nucleotides agree with TRBD2. Germline V gene data show CDR1 as SNHLY and CDR2 as FYNNEI. J was trimmed by 6 bases and V by 4 bases; bases with no gene match: 10. There are 15 residues in the CDR3.

With regard to this clone: Other DNA sequences of this sample code for an identical CDR3. This sequence joins TRBV9 and TRBJ2-5; D not certain. CDR3 length: 15 residues. CDR1 and CDR2 (germline): SGDLS, YYNGEE. The germline V and J ends were trimmed by 0 bases and 1 base, with 10 bases remaining between them. The DNA for the CDR3 is TGTGCCAGCAGCGTAGCTGGTACTTCCCAAGAGACCCAGTACTTC. Translating gives CASSVAGTSQETQYF. Full variable domain (outside the CDR3, taken from reference TRBV9 and TRBJ2-5): DSGVTQTPKHLITATGQRVTLRCSPRSGDLSVYWYQQSLDQGLQFLIQYYNGEERAKGNILERFSAQQFPDLHSELNLSSLELGDSALYFCASSVAGTSQETQYFGPGTRLLVL.

This sequence joins TRBV7-8 and TRBJ2-7, with D possibly TRBD2 on 7 matching bases. Trimming left V 6 bases short and J 7 bases short, with 13 bases between. The CDR3 is 12 amino acids. Per the germline V gene, CDR1 is SGHVS and CDR2 is FQNEAQ. CDR3 protein: CASSFRGGEQYF. The CDR3 bases are TGTGCCAGCAGTTTTAGGGGGGGTGAGCAGTACTTC. Variable domain in full (rest from reference TRBV7-8 and TRBJ2-7): GAGVSQSPRYKVAKRGQDVALRCDPISGHVSLFWYQQALGQGPEFLTYFQNEAQLDKSGLPSDRFFAERPEGSVSTLKIQRTQQEDSAVYLCASSFRGGEQYFGPGTRLTVT.

The chain employs TRBV27 and TRBJ1-6, with D possibly TRBD1 on 5 matching bases. V shed 2 bases and J shed 5 bases, with 10 bases lying between them. This CDR3 has 15 residues. Germline V CDR1 and CDR2: MNHEY, SMNVEV (reference sequence). The CDR3 region is CASSLNRRDNSPLHF. The CDR3 DNA sequence: TGTGCCAGCAGTTTAAACAGGCGAGATAATTCACCCCTCCACTTT.

In DNA form, the CDR3 reads TGTGCCAGCAGCTTAGATCCGGGGGTCTACGAGCAGTACTTC. It is translated as CASSLDPGVYEQYF. The chain employs TRBV11-2 and TRBJ2-7; weak D call: TRBD2 (6 bases). The germline V gene has CDR1 SGHAT and CDR2 FQNNGV. The length of the CDR3 is 14 residues. Trimming left V 0 bases short and J 3 bases short, with 9 bases between.

The rearrangement joins TRBV27 to TRBJ2-7; 7 nucleotides match TRBD1. The V and J ends lost 4 bases and 4 bases, in that order; junction bases with no gene match: 7. Germline CDR1 MNHEY, CDR2 SMNVEV (reference sequence). The CDR3 has 14 amino acids. The chain's CDR3 is CASSWDSGAYEQYF. DNA for the CDR3: TGTGCCAGCAGTTGGGACAGTGGAGCTTACGAGCAGTACTTC.

V is TRBV6-6 and J is TRBJ1-1, with D perhaps matching TRBD1 (5 bases). V was trimmed by 2 bases and J by 0 bases, leaving 10 bases between them. The CDR3 is made up of 15 amino acids. CDR1 and CDR2 (germline): MNHNY, SVGAGI (reference sequence). CDR3 protein: CASSYPGGMNTEAFF. The DNA for the CDR3 is TGTGCCAGCAGTTACCCGGGGGGAATGAACACTGAAGCTTTCTTT.

The rearrangement joins TRBV10-3 to TRBJ1-5; 7 nucleotides align to TRBD1. V trimming: 3 bases; J trimming: 7 bases; junction bases outside the gene matches: 9. This CDR3 is built from 15 residues. Germline V gene data show CDR1 as ENHRY and CDR2 as SYGVKD. CDR3 bases: TGTGCCATCAGTGAAGGGCAGGGGGTGGAACAGCCCCAGCATTTT. It yields the protein CAISEGQGVEQPQHF.

The genes are TRBV10-3 and TRBJ2-3, with 7 nucleotides matching TRBD1. Unmatched junction bases numbered 3, after V lost 1 base and J lost 5 bases. The CDR3 contains 14 residues. CDR1 is ENHRY and CDR2 is SYGVKD in the germline V gene. The CDR3 coding sequence is TGTGCCATCAGTGAGTTAGGGGGCCAAGATACGCAGTATTTT. This sequence encodes CAISELGGQDTQYF.

This clone came up once. The genes are TRBV11-1 and TRBJ2-2, with TRBD1 identical over 7 bases. The CDR3 runs 14 residues. Germline CDR1 is SGHAT and CDR2 is FQDESV (reference sequence). V shed 4 bases, J shed 3 bases, and the junction held 2 bases outside the gene matches. The CDR3: CASSWDRDTGELFF. The CDR3 DNA follows: TGTGCCAGCAGCTGGGACAGAGACACCGGGGAGCTGTTTTTT. The whole variable domain, filled in from reference TRBV11-1 and TRBJ2-2, reads EAEVAQSPRYKITEKSQAVAFWCDPISGHATLYWYRQILGQGPELLVQFQDESVVDDSQLPKDRFSAERLKGVDSTLKIQPAELGDSAMYLCASSWDRDTGELFFGEGSRLTVL.

The V gene is TRBV5-1, the J gene TRBJ2-6; no reliable D call. Germline values: CDR1 SGHRS, CDR2 YFSETQ. This CDR3 is built from 18 residues. Trimming left V 0 bases short and J 2 bases short, with 15 bases between. The CDR3: CASSLVPGSMAGANVLTF. DNA for the CDR3: TGCGCCAGCAGCTTGGTACCGGGTAGCATGGCTGGGGCCAACGTCCTGACTTTC.

The chain couples TRBV5-4 to TRBJ2-3; D gene ambiguous. Trimming took 1 base from V and 1 from J, leaving 10 bases between them. Per the germline V gene, CDR1 is SGHNT and CDR2 is YYREEE (reference sequence). The CDR3 contains 15 residues. The CDR3 is CASSLPGLGTDTQYF. The DNA for the CDR3 is TGTGCCAGCAGCTTGCCGGGTTTAGGCACAGATACGCAGTATTTT.

The chain links TRBV11-2 to TRBJ2-7; TRBD1 matches at 8 bases. In germline, CDR1 is SGHAT, CDR2 FQNNGV. The CDR3 spans 13 residues. Trimming took 2 bases from V and 3 from J; bases not matched to a gene: 0. CDR3 region: CASSLTGGYEQYF. The DNA for the CDR3 is TGTGCCAGCAGCTTAACAGGGGGCTACGAGCAGTACTTC.

This clone was found a few times. This sequence joins TRBV6-5 and TRBJ2-1; TRBD1 aligns across 9 bases. Germline assignment: CDR1 MNHEY and CDR2 SVGAGI. Germline trimming cut 5 bases from V and 15 bases from J; bases unmatched to any gene: 5. This CDR3 has 11 residues. The CDR3, as DNA: TGTGCCAGCAGTAACCGGGACAGGGTGTTCTTC. Translating gives CASSNRDRVFF.

The gene calls are TRBV7-6 and TRBJ2-5; tentatively, D is TRBD2 (7 bases). The germline CDR1 and CDR2 sequences are SGHVS and FNYEAQ. With 1 base removed from V and 3 bases from J, the gap between germline ends came to 12 bases. The CDR3 runs 15 residues. The chain's CDR3 is CASSLVGGGEETQYF. The CDR3 region has the DNA TGTGCCAGCAGCTTAGTCGGAGGGGGGGAAGAGACCCAGTACTTC. Looking up the rest from reference TRBV7-6 and TRBJ2-5 gives the full variable domain: GAGVSQSPRYKVTKRGQDVALRCDPISGHVSLYWYRQALGQGPEFLTYFNYEAQQDKSGLPNDRFSAERPEGSISTLTIQRTEQRDSAMYRCASSLVGGGEETQYFGPGTRLLVL.

The gene calls are TRBV19 and TRBJ2-5; D remains unclear. V gave up 3 bases and J gave up 2 bases, with 16 bases separating them. Germline V gene data show CDR1 as LNHDA and CDR2 as SQIVND (reference sequence). The CDR3 extends over 16 amino acids. The CDR3 is CASSIWPSLPQETQYF. The CDR3 DNA reads as TGTGCCAGTAGTATCTGGCCCTCATTGCCACAAGAGACCCAGTACTTC.

V is TRBV5-6 and J is TRBJ1-2; D gene ambiguous. V gave up 6 bases and J gave up 3 bases, with 9 bases separating them. Per germline, CDR1 SGHDT and CDR2 YYEEEE. The CDR3 totals 12 residues. As DNA, the CDR3 is TGTGCCAGCACCAGAGAGGACTATGGCTACACCTTC. Residues: CASTREDYGYTF. Using reference TRBV5-6 and TRBJ1-2 for the parts outside the CDR3, the full variable domain is DAGVTQSPTHLIKTRGQQVTLRCSPKSGHDTVSWYQQALGQGPQFIFQYYEEEERQRGNFPDRFSGHQFPNYSSELNVNALLLGDSALYLCASTREDYGYTFGSGTRLTVV.

The chain couples TRBV6-5 to TRBJ1-1, with D hard to call. V was clipped by 6 bases and J by 0 bases, with 8 bases between them. The CDR3 is made up of 13 amino acids. The germline gives CDR1 MNHEY, CDR2 SVGAGI. The CDR3 sequence: CASRGSLNTEAFF. The CDR3 DNA is TGTGCCAGCAGGGGCAGCCTGAACACTGAAGCTTTCTTT.